This is a list of T cell receptor beta chains from one sample in a study of radiation and T cells in renal cell carcinoma. Only in-frame clones appear in the TCRdb table, and some are missing; sequencing was by immunoSEQ multiplex PCR. This repertoire shows about 130,000 clones, approximately 75% found once; its top ten account for 1.9%. Sequences were derived from blood, sampled from a patient whose treatment included radiotherapy and nephrectomy. The receptor source for this set is a woman aged 55 to 70 with renal cell carcinoma. The CDR3 runs from the conserved cysteine through the conserved F or W. The order of the fields is V gene, J gene, D gene, clone size, CDR3 DNA, CDR3 protein. The D gene is left open where the match is weak. Not all rows give a size; the values are once, few, many and, for expanded clones, a class.

v_call: TRBV7-9
j_call: TRBJ2-1
d_call: TRBD2
clone_size: NA
cdr3_nt: TGTGCCAGCAGCTCGAAAAGGAGGACTAGCGGGAGGTCGAATGAGCAGTTCTTC
cdr3_aa: CASSSKRRTSGRSNEQFF

v_call: TRBV5-4
j_call: TRBJ2-3
d_call: NA
clone_size: NA
cdr3_nt: TGTGCCAGCAGCGGGACATCCCCGGATACGCAGTATTTT
cdr3_aa: CASSGTSPDTQYF

v_call: TRBV2
j_call: TRBJ2-5
d_call: TRBD2
clone_size: once
cdr3_nt: TGTGCCAGCAGCGCCGGGACTAGCGGTTTCCAAGAGACCCAGTACTTC
cdr3_aa: CASSAGTSGFQETQYF

v_call: TRBV28
j_call: TRBJ1-2
d_call: NA
clone_size: NA
cdr3_nt: TGTGCCAGCAGTTTCCGGACCTATGGCTACACCTTC
cdr3_aa: CASSFRTYGYTF

v_call: TRBV7-3
j_call: TRBJ2-1
d_call: NA
clone_size: NA
cdr3_nt: TGTGCCAGCAGCTTAGCAGGGAGCTCCTACAATGAGCAGTTCTTC
cdr3_aa: CASSLAGSSYNEQFF

v_call: TRBV11-3
j_call: TRBJ2-3
d_call: NA
clone_size: NA
cdr3_nt: TGTGCCAGCAGCGCCCAGGGAGATACGCAGTATTTT
cdr3_aa: CASSAQGDTQYF

v_call: TRBV4-1
j_call: TRBJ2-2
d_call: NA
clone_size: NA
cdr3_nt: TGCGCCAGCAGCCAAGGAAGGGGGGGACAAAACACCGGGGAGCTGTTTTTT
cdr3_aa: CASSQGRGGQNTGELFF

v_call: TRBV9
j_call: TRBJ2-2
d_call: NA
clone_size: NA
cdr3_nt: TGTGCCAGCGGGAGGGACAGAAACACCGGGGAGCTGTTTTTT
cdr3_aa: CASGRDRNTGELFF

v_call: TRBV6-5
j_call: TRBJ1-4
d_call: NA
clone_size: NA
cdr3_nt: TGTGCCAGCAGTTACTCGACCACACCAACTAATGAAAAACTGTTTTTT
cdr3_aa: CASSYSTTPTNEKLFF

v_call: TRBV10-2
j_call: TRBJ1-2
d_call: TRBD1
clone_size: NA
cdr3_nt: TGCGCCAGCAGTGAGGGATTTACAGGGGGCGGGGGCTATGGCTACACCTTC
cdr3_aa: CASSEGFTGGGGYGYTF

v_call: TRBV6-1
j_call: TRBJ1-4
d_call: TRBD1
clone_size: NA
cdr3_nt: TGTGCCAGCAGTCCTCGGACAGGGGCAGTTGAAAAACTGTTTTTT
cdr3_aa: CASSPRTGAVEKLFF

v_call: TRBV4-1
j_call: TRBJ2-2
d_call: NA
clone_size: once
cdr3_nt: TGCGCCAGCAGCCAAAATGAGCGGGTGAACACCGGGGAGCTGTTTTTT
cdr3_aa: CASSQNERVNTGELFF

v_call: TRBV9
j_call: TRBJ2-2
d_call: TRBD1
clone_size: NA
cdr3_nt: TGTGCCAGCAGCGTTAACAGGGGGAGCACCGGGGAGCTGTTTTTT
cdr3_aa: CASSVNRGSTGELFF

v_call: TRBV4-3
j_call: TRBJ1-4
d_call: NA
clone_size: NA
cdr3_nt: TGCGCCAGCAGCCAGGCCCTAAGGGGGAGGGGGGAAAAACTGTTTTTT
cdr3_aa: CASSQALRGRGEKLFF

v_call: TRBV18
j_call: TRBJ2-3
d_call: TRBD1
clone_size: NA
cdr3_nt: TGTGCCAGCTCACCCTTGGGACAGGGAGGCACAGATACGCAGTATTTT
cdr3_aa: CASSPLGQGGTDTQYF

v_call: TRBV10-3
j_call: TRBJ2-7
d_call: TRBD1
clone_size: NA
cdr3_nt: TGTGCCACTTCCGGGACAGGGGGCTACGAGCAGTACTTC
cdr3_aa: CATSGTGGYEQYF

v_call: TRBV19
j_call: TRBJ1-2
d_call: TRBD1
clone_size: NA
cdr3_nt: TGTGCCAGTAGTATAGGGGACAGGGCGTCGCGTGGCTACACCTTC
cdr3_aa: CASSIGDRASRGYTF

v_call: TRBV4-2
j_call: TRBJ2-5
d_call: NA
clone_size: NA
cdr3_nt: TGTGCCAGCAGCCAAGATAGCCGGGGGCGAGAGACCCAGTACTTC
cdr3_aa: CASSQDSRGRETQYF

v_call: TRBV27
j_call: TRBJ1-3
d_call: NA
clone_size: NA
cdr3_nt: TGTGCCAGTAGGGGGGGAAGGGGCTCTGGAAACACCATATATTTT
cdr3_aa: CASRGGRGSGNTIYF

v_call: TRBV19
j_call: TRBJ2-4
d_call: NA
clone_size: NA
cdr3_nt: TGTGCCAGTAGTATTTGGGACCCTCTAGCCAAAAACATTCAGTACTTC
cdr3_aa: CASSIWDPLAKNIQYF

v_call: TRBV6-5
j_call: TRBJ1-2
d_call: NA
clone_size: NA
cdr3_nt: TGTGCCAGCAGTTACTCGAGGGGGGGCGGCTACACCTTC
cdr3_aa: CASSYSRGGGYTF

v_call: TRBV6-6
j_call: TRBJ2-1
d_call: NA
clone_size: NA
cdr3_nt: TGTGCCAGCCGGGGCGGGGTCCATGAGCAGTTCTTC
cdr3_aa: CASRGGVHEQFF

v_call: TRBV5-1
j_call: TRBJ2-5
d_call: NA
clone_size: NA
cdr3_nt: TGCGCCAGCAGCTTGGGGCCTAGCGAGGGGCAAGAGACCCAGTACTTC
cdr3_aa: CASSLGPSEGQETQYF

v_call: TRBV28
j_call: TRBJ1-2
d_call: TRBD1
clone_size: NA
cdr3_nt: TGTGCCAGCAGTTTAGGACAGGGGTTAGGTGGCTACACCTTC
cdr3_aa: CASSLGQGLGGYTF

v_call: TRBV2
j_call: TRBJ1-5
d_call: NA
clone_size: NA
cdr3_nt: TGTGCCAGCAGCGCTGACATGGTTCGCAATCAGCCCCAGCATTTT
cdr3_aa: CASSADMVRNQPQHF

v_call: TRBV9
j_call: TRBJ2-7
d_call: TRBD1
clone_size: once
cdr3_nt: TGTGCCAGCAGCCGCGATCAGGGGGCGACCTACGAGCAGTACTTC
cdr3_aa: CASSRDQGATYEQYF

v_call: TRBV10-2
j_call: TRBJ2-7
d_call: TRBD2
clone_size: NA
cdr3_nt: TGCGCCAGCAGTGGGGAACCGGGACTAGCGGGGCCCCGCTCCTACGAGCAGTACTTC
cdr3_aa: CASSGEPGLAGPRSYEQYF

v_call: TRBV2
j_call: TRBJ2-3
d_call: NA
clone_size: NA
cdr3_nt: TGTGCCACCGGACAGAGCACAGATACGCAGTATTTT
cdr3_aa: CATGQSTDTQYF

v_call: TRBV27
j_call: TRBJ2-5
d_call: TRBD1
clone_size: NA
cdr3_nt: TGTGCCAGCAGTTTAAGGCTGGCAGGGGGTGGTTCTTTCGAGACCCAGTACTTC
cdr3_aa: CASSLRLAGGGSFETQYF

v_call: TRBV30
j_call: TRBJ1-5
d_call: TRBD1
clone_size: few
cdr3_nt: TGTGCCTGGAGGACAGGGCGGCTACATCCCGCGCATAGCAATCAGCCCCAGCATTTT
cdr3_aa: CAWRTGRLHPAHSNQPQHF

v_call: TRBV5-1
j_call: TRBJ1-5
d_call: NA
clone_size: NA
cdr3_nt: TGCGCCAGCAGCTTGGAAGGGACAAGCAATCAGCCCCAGCATTTT
cdr3_aa: CASSLEGTSNQPQHF

v_call: TRBV4-3
j_call: TRBJ2-6
d_call: NA
clone_size: NA
cdr3_nt: TGCGCCAGCAGCCAACTACAGGCAGGCTCTGGGGCCAACGTCCTGACTTTC
cdr3_aa: CASSQLQAGSGANVLTF

v_call: TRBV10-3
j_call: TRBJ2-3
d_call: NA
clone_size: NA
cdr3_nt: TGTGCCATCAGTGACGGGACGGACAGCACAGATACGCAGTATTTT
cdr3_aa: CAISDGTDSTDTQYF

v_call: TRBV5-1
j_call: TRBJ1-5
d_call: NA
clone_size: NA
cdr3_nt: TGCGCCAGCGCCCTGGGCCCAGGTGACGGCCAGCCCCAGCATTTT
cdr3_aa: CASALGPGDGQPQHF

v_call: TRBV6-5
j_call: TRBJ1-2
d_call: TRBD1
clone_size: NA
cdr3_nt: TGTGCCAGCAGTTCAAGACAGGGGGCGGATTATGGCTACACCTTC
cdr3_aa: CASSSRQGADYGYTF

v_call: TRBV5-6
j_call: TRBJ1-1
d_call: NA
clone_size: few
cdr3_nt: TGTGCCAGCAGCGTACAGGGAAGGGACACTGAAGCTTTCTTT
cdr3_aa: CASSVQGRDTEAFF

v_call: TRBV4-1
j_call: TRBJ1-2
d_call: NA
clone_size: NA
cdr3_nt: TGCGCCAGCAGCCAAGTTTTGTCCCTCTCTAACTATGGCCACACCTTC
cdr3_aa: CASSQVLSLSNYGHTF

v_call: TRBV4-2
j_call: TRBJ1-3
d_call: TRBD1
clone_size: NA
cdr3_nt: TGTGCCAGCAGCCAGGAGCCGGGACAGGGGATGATTGGAAACACCATATATTTT
cdr3_aa: CASSQEPGQGMIGNTIYF